A selection of T cell receptor beta chains follows, all from one sample in a study of shared clonotypes between healthy human individuals. Assay: immunoSEQ multiplex PCR; the TCRdb copy retains only in-frame clones and omits some. The table includes about 590,000 clones, over 95% detected once. The specimen was naive CD8+ T cells sorted from blood. The receptor source for this set is a woman aged 25 to 39 in good health. CDR3s include the opening cysteine and the closing phenylalanine or tryptophan. The D gene is left open where the match is weak. Expanded clones are given a class, and other clones once, few, many or no size at all.

>TRBD1|TRBJ1-2|NA|TRBV10-3
TGTGCCATCAGGTACCCGGGACAGGGAGTAGGCGGCTACACCTTC
CAIRYPGQGVGGYTF
>TRBD1|TRBJ2-1|NA|TRBV27
TGTGCCAGCACCCCGGGTAAGGACAGGAGGATAGGTGAGCAGTTCTTC
CASTPGKDRRIGEQFF
>NA|TRBJ2-6|NA|TRBV29-1
TGCAGCGTTGTTGGCAGCTGGGACTCTGGGGCCAACGTCCTGACTTTC
CSVVGSWDSGANVLTF
>TRBD1|TRBJ1-2|NA|TRBV5-5
TGTGCCAGCAGCACCTCGGACAGGGTTTTCTATGGCTACACCTTC
CASSTSDRVFYGYTF
>NA|TRBJ1-5|NA|TRBV7-8
TGTGCCAGCAGCTTAGGCTACGCTGCGTATAGCAATCAGCCCCAGCATTTT
CASSLGYAAYSNQPQHF
>NA|TRBJ1-1|NA|TRBV29-1
TGCAGCGTTCCCCCCCAGAACACTGAAGCTTTCTTT
CSVPPQNTEAFF
>NA|TRBJ2-7|once|TRBV7-8
TGTGCCAGCAGCTCCCGACAGGAGGGAACCTACGAGCAGTACTTC
CASSSRQEGTYEQYF
>TRBD2|TRBJ2-1|NA|TRBV11-2
TGTGCCAGCAGCTTTGGTAGCGGGAGCTCTTACAATGAGCAGTTCTTC
CASSFGSGSSYNEQFF
>NA|TRBJ2-2|NA|TRBV2
TGTGCCAGCTCATGGCGCGAGAACACCGGGGAGCTGTTTTTT
CASSWRENTGELFF
>TRBD1|TRBJ2-7|NA|TRBV14
TGTGCCAGCAGTCAGAAGGGACAGGCTTTCTACGAGCAGTACTTC
CASSQKGQAFYEQYF
>NA|TRBJ2-1|NA|TRBV5-1
TGCGCCAGCAGCTTGGGAAGTACGGGACCCTACAATGAGCAGTTCTTC
CASSLGSTGPYNEQFF
>NA|TRBJ2-7|NA|TRBV27
TGTGCCAGCAGTCTCGGCACCGGCTACGAGCAGTACTTC
CASSLGTGYEQYF
>NA|TRBJ2-7|NA|TRBV5-5
TGTGCCAGCAGCTTGTCAGGTCAGGGTTCCTACGAGCAGTACTTC
CASSLSGQGSYEQYF
>TRBD1|TRBJ1-1|NA|TRBV5-1
TGCGCCAGCAGAGGATCCGCAGGGGGCGCTTCGGACACTGAAGCTTTCTTT
CASRGSAGGASDTEAFF
>NA|TRBJ2-7|NA|TRBV7-9
TGTGCCAGCAGCTTAGGTCTGGAGCAGTACTTC
CASSLGLEQYF
>NA|TRBJ2-7|few|TRBV20-1
TGCAGTGCGCTCCCTCACTACGAGCAGTACTTC
CSALPHYEQYF
>NA|TRBJ1-4|NA|TRBV19
TGTGCCAGTAGTATCATCATAGTTGCAACTAATGAAAAACTGTTTTTT
CASSIIIVATNEKLFF
>NA|TRBJ2-5|NA|TRBV7-9
TGTGCCAGCAGCTTAGCGCTTGGTAGGGGACATGTTCAAGAGACCCAGTACTTC
CASSLALGRGHVQETQYF
>TRBD2|TRBJ2-7|NA|TRBV19
TGTGCCAGTAGTTACGGACTAGCGGGAGTCGAGCAGTACTTC
CASSYGLAGVEQYF
>NA|TRBJ1-1|NA|TRBV10-2
TGCGCCAGCAGTGAGGGCGTCACTGAAGCTTTCTTT
CASSEGVTEAFF
>NA|TRBJ1-5|NA|TRBV6-4
TGTGCCAGCAGTGTGGGGAGGAGAAATCAGCCCCAGCATTTT
CASSVGRRNQPQHF
>NA|TRBJ2-7|NA|TRBV14
TGTGCCAGCAGCCATCCTCCCTACGAGCAGTACTTC
CASSHPPYEQYF
>TRBD2|TRBJ2-7|NA|TRBV15
TGTGCCACCAGCAGGGGTAGCGGGAGTAAGACCTACGAGCAGTACTTC
CATSRGSGSKTYEQYF
>NA|TRBJ2-3|NA|TRBV6-1
TGTGCCACGGGCTTCAGGGACCGCACAGATACGCAGTATTTT
CATGFRDRTDTQYF
>TRBD1|TRBJ2-5|NA|TRBV7-3
TGTGCCAGCAGCTTAGGACAGGGCGACTCGCAAGAGACCCAGTACTTC
CASSLGQGDSQETQYF
>NA|TRBJ2-7|NA|TRBV11-2
TGTGCCAGCAGCCTCATAGGCGGCGCCTACGAGCAGTACTTC
CASSLIGGAYEQYF
>NA|TRBJ2-7|NA|TRBV4-1
TGCGCCAGCAGCCAAGATCCCCGGCAGGGTAACTACGAGCAGTACTTC
CASSQDPRQGNYEQYF
>NA|TRBJ2-1|NA|TRBV4-1
TGCGCCAGCAGCCAAGGAGGCTTTATTGAGGGCGATGAGCAGTTCTTC
CASSQGGFIEGDEQFF
>NA|TRBJ1-2|once|TRBV6-5
TGTGCCAGCAGCTCGGGCCAGGGCAACTATGGCTACACCTTC
CASSSGQGNYGYTF
>TRBD2|TRBJ2-7|NA|TRBV7-9
TGTGCCAGCAGCCCCCAAGGAGCGGGAGTCCTCGAGCAGTACTTC
CASSPQGAGVLEQYF
>NA|TRBJ2-7|NA|TRBV6-1
TGTGCCAGCAGGCCTGAACCGGGCAAGTACGAGCAGTACTTC
CASRPEPGKYEQYF
>NA|TRBJ1-1|NA|TRBV5-4
TGTGCCAGCAGCTTAGGAGAGGGTCAGGGGAACACTGAAGCTTTCTTT
CASSLGEGQGNTEAFF
>TRBD2|TRBJ2-2|NA|TRBV6-4
TGTGCCAGCAGTGCTGTACTAGCGGGGGACACCGGGGAGCTGTTTTTT
CASSAVLAGDTGELFF
>NA|TRBJ2-7|NA|TRBV7-9
TGTGCCAGCACCATCGACGAGTCCTACGAGCAGTACTTC
CASTIDESYEQYF
>NA|TRBJ1-2|NA|TRBV9
TGTGCCAGCAGACAGTTACGTGGCTACACCTTC
CASRQLRGYTF
>TRBD2|TRBJ2-7|NA|TRBV7-9
TGTGCCAGCAGCCCCGGGGGGAGCTACGAGCAGTACTTC
CASSPGGSYEQYF
>TRBD2|TRBJ2-3|NA|TRBV7-3
TGTGCCAGCAGCCGATATATAGCGGGAGTAGATACGCAGTATTTT
CASSRYIAGVDTQYF
>NA|TRBJ1-2|NA|TRBV2
TGTGCCAGCAGTGTATCGGGGGCGGACGGCTACACCTTC
CASSVSGADGYTF
>TRBD1|TRBJ1-2|NA|TRBV29-1
TGCAGCGTTGAGGGCGACAGGGGGTTTGGCTACACCTTC
CSVEGDRGFGYTF
>NA|TRBJ1-1|NA|TRBV7-8
TGTGCCAGCAGCTTAGAGATTTGGGGACTCGGGACTGAAGCTTTCTTT
CASSLEIWGLGTEAFF
>NA|TRBJ2-1|NA|TRBV29-1
TGCAGCGTACGTCTGGCAAATGAGCAGTTCTTC
CSVRLANEQFF
>NA|TRBJ1-1|NA|TRBV15
TGTGCCACCAGCCCCCTACTGGCGGAGAACACTGAAGCTTTCTTT
CATSPLLAENTEAFF
>NA|TRBJ1-2|NA|TRBV30
TGTGCCTGGAGTCAACCAGGGGATGGCTACACCTTC
CAWSQPGDGYTF
>NA|TRBJ2-3|NA|TRBV11-2
TGTGCCAGCAGCTTAGTGGCACGTTTTACAGATACGCAGTATTTT
CASSLVARFTDTQYF
>TRBD1|TRBJ1-1|NA|TRBV5-8
TGTGCCAGCAGCTTGGGGGTGACAGGGCAGACTGAAGCTTTCTTT
CASSLGVTGQTEAFF
>NA|TRBJ2-7|once|TRBV18
TGTGCCAGCTCACCAGACGACAGACCCTACGAGCAGTACTTC
CASSPDDRPYEQYF
>TRBD2|TRBJ2-3|NA|TRBV4-2
TGTGCCAGCAGCCAGCGTCCTAGCGGGGCAAGCACAGATACGCAGTATTTT
CASSQRPSGASTDTQYF
>NA|TRBJ1-2|NA|TRBV6-1
TGTGCCAGCAATACCCGTGACGGGGATTTGGTTGGCTACACCTTC
CASNTRDGDLVGYTF
>TRBD1|TRBJ2-3|NA|TRBV30
TGTGCCTGGGATACCGGGACAGGCACAGATACGCAGTATTTT
CAWDTGTGTDTQYF
>NA|TRBJ2-7|once|TRBV7-9
TGTGCCAGCAGATCACCGACAGACCTCTACGGGCAGTACTTC
CASRSPTDLYGQYF
>NA|TRBJ1-5|NA|TRBV6-5
TGTGCCAGCAGTCCGGGGACAAGCAATCAGCCCCAGCATTTT
CASSPGTSNQPQHF
>TRBD2|TRBJ2-7|NA|TRBV27
TGTGCCAGCAGGAATAGCGGGAGCTCCTACGAGCAGTACTTC
CASRNSGSSYEQYF
>NA|TRBJ2-3|once|TRBV9
TGTGCCAGCAGCGTAGCGGGGAGCACAGATACGCAGTATTTT
CASSVAGSTDTQYF
>NA|TRBJ2-1|NA|TRBV9
TGTGCCAGCAGCGTAGAAGGGGAAAGCGGCTACAATGAGCAGTTCTTC
CASSVEGESGYNEQFF
>TRBD2|TRBJ2-1|NA|TRBV28
TGTGCCAGCAGTCCGATAGCGGGAGGAACCTACAATGAGCAGTTCTTC
CASSPIAGGTYNEQFF
>NA|TRBJ1-2|NA|TRBV28
TGTGCCAGCAGCCCTGCTGCCCCCGACCGACTATATGGCTACACCTTC
CASSPAAPDRLYGYTF
>TRBD1|TRBJ2-3|once|TRBV5-1
TGCGCCAGCAGCTCACGTGCCTCCTCACAGGGGGCGGGGGATACGCAGTATTTT
CASSSRASSQGAGDTQYF
>NA|TRBJ2-1|NA|TRBV7-9
TGTGCCAGCAGCTATGGGACTTTTGAGCAGTTCTTC
CASSYGTFEQFF
>NA|TRBJ2-5|NA|TRBV5-4
TGTGCCAGCAGCTTGGAGCGCCAAGAGACCCAGTACTTC
CASSLERQETQYF
>NA|TRBJ1-4|NA|TRBV28
TGTGCCAGCAGTTCCCCCGCAGGGCCGGAAGGGGCTAATGAAAAACTGTTTTTT
CASSSPAGPEGANEKLFF